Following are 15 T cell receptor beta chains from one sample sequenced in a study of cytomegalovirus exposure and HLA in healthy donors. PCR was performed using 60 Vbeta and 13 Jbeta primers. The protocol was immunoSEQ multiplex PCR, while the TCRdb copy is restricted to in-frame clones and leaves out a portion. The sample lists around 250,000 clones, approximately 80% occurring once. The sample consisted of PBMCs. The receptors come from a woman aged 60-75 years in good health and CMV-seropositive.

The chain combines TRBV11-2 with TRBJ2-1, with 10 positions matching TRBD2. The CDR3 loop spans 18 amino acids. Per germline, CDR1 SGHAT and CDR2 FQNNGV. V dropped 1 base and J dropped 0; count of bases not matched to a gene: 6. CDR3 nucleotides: TGTGCCAGCAGCTTAGTAGCGGGAGGACCGAGCTCCTACAATGAGCAGTTCTTC. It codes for CASSLVAGGPSSYNEQFF.

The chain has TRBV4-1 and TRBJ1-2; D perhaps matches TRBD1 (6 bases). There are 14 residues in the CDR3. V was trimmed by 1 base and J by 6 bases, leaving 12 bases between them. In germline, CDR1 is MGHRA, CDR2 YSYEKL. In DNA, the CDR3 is TGCGCCAGCAGCCAAGTGAAAGGGGGAGATGGCTACACCTTC. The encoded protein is CASSQVKGGDGYTF.

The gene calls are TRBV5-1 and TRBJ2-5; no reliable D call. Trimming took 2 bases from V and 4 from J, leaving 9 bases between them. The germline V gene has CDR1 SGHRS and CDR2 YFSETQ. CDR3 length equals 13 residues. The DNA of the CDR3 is TGCGCCAGCAGCTTTTCCAGAAGAGAGACCCAGTACTTC. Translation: CASSFSRRETQYF.

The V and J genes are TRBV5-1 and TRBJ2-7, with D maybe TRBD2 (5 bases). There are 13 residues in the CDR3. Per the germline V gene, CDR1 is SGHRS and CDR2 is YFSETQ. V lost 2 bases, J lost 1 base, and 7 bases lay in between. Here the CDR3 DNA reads TGCGCCAGCAGCTTCCTAGCTTCCTACGAGCAGTACTTC. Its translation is CASSFLASYEQYF.

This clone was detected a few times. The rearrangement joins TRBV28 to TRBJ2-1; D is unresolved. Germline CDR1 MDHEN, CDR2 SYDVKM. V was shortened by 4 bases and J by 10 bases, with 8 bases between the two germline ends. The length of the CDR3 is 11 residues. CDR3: CASSSPREQFF. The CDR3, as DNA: TGTGCCAGCAGTTCCCCCAGGGAGCAGTTCTTC.

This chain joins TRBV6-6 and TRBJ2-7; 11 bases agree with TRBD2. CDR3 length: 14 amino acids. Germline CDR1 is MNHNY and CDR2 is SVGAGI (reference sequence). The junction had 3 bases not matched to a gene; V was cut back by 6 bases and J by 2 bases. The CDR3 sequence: CASSASGRTYEQYF. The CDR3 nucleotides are TGTGCCAGCAGCGCTAGCGGGAGGACCTACGAGCAGTACTTC.

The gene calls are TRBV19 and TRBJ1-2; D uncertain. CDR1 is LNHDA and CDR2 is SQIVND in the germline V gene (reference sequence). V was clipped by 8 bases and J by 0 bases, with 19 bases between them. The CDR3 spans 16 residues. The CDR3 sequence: CASLPGFRSANYGYTF. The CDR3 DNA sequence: TGTGCCAGTCTCCCCGGGTTCCGATCAGCTAACTATGGCTACACCTTC. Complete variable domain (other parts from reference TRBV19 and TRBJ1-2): DGGITQSPKYLFRKEGQNVTLSCEQNLNHDAMYWYRQDPGQGLRLIYYSQIVNDFQKGDIAEGYSVSREKKESFPLTVTSAQKNPTAFYLCASLPGFRSANYGYTFGSGTRLTVV.

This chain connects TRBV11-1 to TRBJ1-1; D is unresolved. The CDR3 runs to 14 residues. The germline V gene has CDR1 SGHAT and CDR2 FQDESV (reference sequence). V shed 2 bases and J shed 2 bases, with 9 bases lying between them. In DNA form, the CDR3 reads TGTGCCAGCAGCTTACGGCAGGCCAACACTGAAGCTTTCTTT. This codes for CASSLRQANTEAFF. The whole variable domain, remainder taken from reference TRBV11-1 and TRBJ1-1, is EAEVAQSPRYKITEKSQAVAFWCDPISGHATLYWYRQILGQGPELLVQFQDESVVDDSQLPKDRFSAERLKGVDSTLKIQPAELGDSAMYLCASSLRQANTEAFFGQGTRLTVV.

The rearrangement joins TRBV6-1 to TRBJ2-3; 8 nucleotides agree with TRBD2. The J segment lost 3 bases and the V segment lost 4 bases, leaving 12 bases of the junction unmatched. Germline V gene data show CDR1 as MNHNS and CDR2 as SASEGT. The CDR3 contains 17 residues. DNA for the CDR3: TGTGCCAGCAGTGGGTCGCGGAGCGGGAGTACGACAGATACGCAGTATTTT. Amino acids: CASSGSRSGSTTDTQYF.

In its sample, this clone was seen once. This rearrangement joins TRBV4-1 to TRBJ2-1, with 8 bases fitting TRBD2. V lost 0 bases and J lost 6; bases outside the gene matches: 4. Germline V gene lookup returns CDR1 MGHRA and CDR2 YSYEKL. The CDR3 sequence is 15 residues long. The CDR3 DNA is TGCGCCAGCAGCCAAGAAGCGGGAGTTTTCAATGAGCAGTTCTTC. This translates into CASSQEAGVFNEQFF.

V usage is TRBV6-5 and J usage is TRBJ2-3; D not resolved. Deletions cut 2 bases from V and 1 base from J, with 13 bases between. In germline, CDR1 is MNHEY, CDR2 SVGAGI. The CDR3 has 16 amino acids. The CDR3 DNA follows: TGTGCCAGCAGTTACGGTGCGTGGAGACGCACAGATACGCAGTATTTT. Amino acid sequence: CASSYGAWRRTDTQYF.

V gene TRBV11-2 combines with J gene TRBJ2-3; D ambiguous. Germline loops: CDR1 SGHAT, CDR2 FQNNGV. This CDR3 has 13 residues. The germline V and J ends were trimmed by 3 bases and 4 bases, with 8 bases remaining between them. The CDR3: CASSFAVADTQYF. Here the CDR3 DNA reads TGTGCCAGCAGCTTCGCGGTCGCAGATACGCAGTATTTT.

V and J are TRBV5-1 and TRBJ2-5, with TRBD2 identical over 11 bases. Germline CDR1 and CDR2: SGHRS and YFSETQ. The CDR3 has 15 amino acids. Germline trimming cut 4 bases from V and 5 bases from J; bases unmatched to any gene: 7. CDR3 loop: CASSLGLAGGETQYF. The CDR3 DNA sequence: TGCGCCAGCAGCCTTGGACTAGCGGGCGGGGAGACCCAGTACTTC.

CDR3 protein: CASSRWGTSGRNYNEQFF. CDR3 DNA: TGTGCCAGCAGTCGATGGGGGACTAGCGGGAGGAACTACAATGAGCAGTTCTTC. The chain carries TRBV27 and TRBJ2-1, with 15 bases identical to TRBD2. Germline CDR1 and CDR2: MNHEY and SMNVEV (reference sequence). The junction had 8 bases not matched to a gene; V was cut back by 5 bases and J by 3 bases. The CDR3 runs 18 residues.

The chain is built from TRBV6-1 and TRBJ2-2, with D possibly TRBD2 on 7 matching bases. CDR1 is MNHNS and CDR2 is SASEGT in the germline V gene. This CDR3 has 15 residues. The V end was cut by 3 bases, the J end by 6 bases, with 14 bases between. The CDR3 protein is CASSERGGLAGELFF. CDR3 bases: TGTGCCAGCAGTGAGAGGGGGGGTCTCGCCGGGGAGCTGTTTTTT.